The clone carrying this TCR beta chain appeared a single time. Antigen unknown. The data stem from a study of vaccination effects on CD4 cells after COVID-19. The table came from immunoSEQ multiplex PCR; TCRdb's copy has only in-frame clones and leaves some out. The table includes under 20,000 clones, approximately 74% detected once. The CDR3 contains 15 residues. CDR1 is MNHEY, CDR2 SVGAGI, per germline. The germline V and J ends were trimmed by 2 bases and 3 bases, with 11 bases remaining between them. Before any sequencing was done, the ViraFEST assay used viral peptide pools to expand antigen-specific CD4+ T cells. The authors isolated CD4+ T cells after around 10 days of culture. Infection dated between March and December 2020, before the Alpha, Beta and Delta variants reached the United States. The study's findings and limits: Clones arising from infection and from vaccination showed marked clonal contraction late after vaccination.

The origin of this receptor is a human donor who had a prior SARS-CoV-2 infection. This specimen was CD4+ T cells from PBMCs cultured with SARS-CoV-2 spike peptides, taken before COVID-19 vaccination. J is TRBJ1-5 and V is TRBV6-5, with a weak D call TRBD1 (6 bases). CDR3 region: CASSYADSLNQPQHF. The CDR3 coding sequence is TGTGCCAGCAGTTACGCGGACAGCCTCAATCAGCCCCAGCATTTT.